These 6 T cell receptor beta chains share one sample of origin, sequenced in a study of glioma-infiltrating T cells. Amplification of TCR alpha and beta CDR3 regions from RNA used iRepertoire nested multiplex PCR. TCRdb used MiXCR to reprocess the multiplex PCR reads, holding one entry per CDR3 protein. The sample records 300,000 to 400,000 distinct CDR3 sequences, roughly 41% being singletons. Sequencing was performed on glioma tissue, nonneoplastic brain tissue, or PBMCs (not recorded which). These receptors were obtained from a human donor with low-grade glioma or glioblastoma, undergoing nonglioma brain surgery, or in good health (not recorded which).

The chain couples TRBV7-9 to TRBJ2-1; 12 positions agree with TRBD2. The germline V gene has CDR1 SEHNR and CDR2 FQNEAQ (reference sequence). The V segment lost 4 bases and the J segment 2 bases; nucleotides outside the gene matches: 6. This CDR3 spans 17 amino acids. The CDR3 region is CASSSTSGRSPYNEQFF. The CDR3, as DNA: TGTGCCAGCAGCTCTACTAGCGGGAGGTCCCCCTACAATGAGCAGTTCTTC. Based on the CDR3 plus reference TRBV7-9 and TRBJ2-1, the full variable domain is DTGVSQNPRHKITKRGQNVTFRCDPISEHNRLYWYRQTLGQGPEFLTYFQNEAQLEKSRLLSDRFSAERPKGSFSTLEIQRTEQGDSAMYLCASSSTSGRSPYNEQFFGPGTRLTVL.

As regards this clonotype: Here the CDR3 omits its conserved ending phenylalanine or tryptophan, so a read error is the likely source. V and J are TRBV6-1 and TRBJ2-7; unclear D gene. Germline V gene lookup returns CDR1 MNHNS and CDR2 SASEGT. CDR3 length equals 16 residues. CDR3 nucleotide sequence: TGTGCTAGCAGTGGGGTACAAGCGTTCCACTCCTACGAGCAGTACTTA. It encodes CASSGVQAFHSYEQYL.

This clonotype showed up just once. At one boundary the junction diverges from the germline segment, which might be a read error. The gene calls are TRBV7-2 and TRBJ2-5; perhaps TRBD2 as D (5 bases). Per germline, CDR1 SGHTA and CDR2 FQGNSA. The CDR3 loop spans 14 amino acids. CDR3 amino acids: CASSLVGVQETQHF. CDR3 in DNA: TGTGCCAGCAGCTTAGTCGGGGTCCAAGAGACCCAGCACTTC.

This clonotype was recorded a few times. V and J are TRBV19 and TRBJ2-7, with D tentatively TRBD2 (5 bases). The germline CDR1 and CDR2 sequences are LNHDA and SQIVND (reference sequence). The CDR3 is 15 residues long. V lost 7 bases to trimming and J lost 0 bases, with 16 bases between them. The CDR3 reads CASTRALGSSYEQYF. The CDR3 nucleotides read TGTGCCAGTACCCGAGCTCTTGGGAGCTCCTACGAGCAGTACTTC.

This clonotype has a single count. A read error is possible here, since a much larger clone lies one base away. The rearrangement links TRBV27 to TRBJ1-6, with TRBD1 matching over 7 bases. Germline CDR1 is MNHEY and CDR2 is SMNVEV (reference sequence). The CDR3 runs 14 residues. V lost 5 bases and J lost 9; bases outside the gene matches: 7. The CDR3 loop is CASSPAGGSSPLHF. CDR3 DNA sequence: TGTGCCAGCAGTCCGGCAGGGGGAAGTTCACCCCTCCACTTT.

This clonotype was recorded at least ten times. The chain has TRBV7-2 and TRBJ2-2; D remains ambiguous. The CDR3 has 12 residues. Trimming pared 5 bases from V and 3 bases from J, leaving 4 bases between. CDR1 is SGHTA, CDR2 FQGNSA, per germline. The CDR3: CASSGDTGELFF. The DNA of the CDR3 is TGTGCCAGCAGCGGGGACACCGGGGAGCTGTTTTTT.